The 28 T cell receptor beta chains listed next were all sequenced from one sample in a study of early T cells in non-severe SARS-CoV-2 infection. TCRdb re-derived calls from the 5' RACE reads in MiXCR, one entry per CDR3 protein. There are over 75,000 distinct CDR3 sequences in the sample; about 15% occur only once, and about 5.5% lies in the top ten. The sequenced sample consisted of whole blood. The receptors come from an adult who was a healthcare worker with PCR-confirmed SARS-CoV-2 infection or an uninfected control (not recorded which).

A few counts support this clonotype. The chain recombines TRBV6-5 with TRBJ1-1; 10 bases fit TRBD1. CDR1 and CDR2 (germline): MNHEY, SVGAGI. This CDR3 region has 14 residues. The V segment lost 5 bases and the J segment 6 bases; nucleotides outside the gene matches: 6. The CDR3 here is CASSAPGTGAEAFF. CDR3 sequence (DNA): TGTGCCAGCAGTGCGCCCGGGACAGGGGCTGAAGCTTTCTTT.

Many counts were recorded for this clonotype. This chain uses TRBV4-1 with TRBJ1-3, with D possibly matching TRBD1 (5 bases). The length of the CDR3 is 14 residues. V was trimmed by 3 bases and J by 4 bases, leaving 10 bases between them. Germline assignment: CDR1 MGHRA and CDR2 YSYEKL. The chain's CDR3 is CASSHPTEGNTIYF. CDR3 nucleotides: TGCGCCAGCAGCCACCCGACAGAAGGAAACACCATATATTTT.

This chain joins TRBV29-1 and TRBJ2-2; possible D gene TRBD2, 6 bases. There are 14 residues in the CDR3. The V gene lost 7 bases and the J gene lost 1 base, with 13 bases spanning the gap. Germline V gene sequence: CDR1 SQVTM, CDR2 ANQGSEA. The CDR3 region is CSATGTRNTGELFF. The CDR3 DNA reads TGCAGCGCTACCGGGACTCGGAACACCGGGGAGCTGTTTTTT.

This clonotype was picked up many times. The V and J genes are TRBV24-1 and TRBJ1-2; D not certain. The CDR3 runs 13 residues. Germline CDR1 KGHDR, CDR2 SFDVKD. V dropped 0 bases and J dropped 7 bases, with 8 bases sitting between them. DNA of the CDR3: TGTGCCACCAGTGATTTGGGAGTATCTGGCTACACCTTC. Translating it yields CATSDLGVSGYTF.

This chain joins TRBV28 and TRBJ2-2; 7 nucleotides line up with TRBD2. J lost 4 bases, V lost 5 bases, and 19 bases had no gene match. CDR1 and CDR2 (germline): MDHEN, SYDVKM. The CDR3 has 19 residues. DNA for the CDR3: TGTGCCAGCAGTATCACCTACATACCCAGAGCGGGGACCACCGGGGAGCTGTTTTTT. Amino acid sequence: CASSITYIPRAGTTGELFF.

For this clonotype: This clone may be a read error of a much larger clone one base away. The chain is built from TRBV12-3 or TRBV12-4 and TRBJ2-7, with 7 bases matching TRBD2. The CDR3 contains 12 residues. CDR3 nucleotide sequence: TGTACCAGCAGTTCACTAGCGACCGAGCAGTACTTC. Protein product: CTSSSLATEQYF.

The sample holds a few counts of this clonotype. The V call is TRBV10-2, the J call TRBJ2-5, with D maybe TRBD1 (5 bases). The germline V gene has CDR1 WSHSY and CDR2 SAAADI. The CDR3 runs 14 residues. With 6 bases removed from V and 2 bases from J, the gap between germline ends came to 13 bases. The CDR3 DNA reads as TGCGCCAGCAGCGATACAGGTTCTCAAGAGACCCAGTACTTC. Translation gives CASSDTGSQETQYF.

The chain joins TRBV3-1 to TRBJ2-3; D gene ambiguous. Trimming removed 0 bases at V and 2 bases at J, with 15 bases between. This CDR3 has 17 residues. Germline CDR1 and CDR2: LGHDT and YNNKEL (reference sequence). CDR3 sequence (DNA): TGTGCCAGCAGCCAAGATCTTGCACGCGGTCCCACAGATACGCAGTATTTT. This codes for CASSQDLARGPTDTQYF.

This clonotype was observed at least ten times. The chain links TRBV7-9 to TRBJ1-5; D not resolved. This CDR3 comprises 14 residues. CDR1 is SEHNR and CDR2 is FQNEAQ in the germline V gene (reference sequence). V was trimmed by 1 base and J by 2 bases, leaving 6 bases between them. CDR3 residues: CASSLVGGNQPQHF. CDR3 in DNA: TGTGCCAGCAGCTTAGTGGGTGGCAATCAGCCCCAGCATTTT.

This chain links TRBV5-6 with TRBJ1-1, with D perhaps TRBD1 (5 bases). The CDR3 totals 12 residues. Germline V gene data show CDR1 as SGHDT and CDR2 as YYEEEE. V shed 0 bases and J shed 7 bases, with 7 bases lying between them. CDR3 bases: TGTGCCAGCAGCTTGGGAGGGGATGAAGCTTTCTTT. This encodes CASSLGGDEAFF.

This clonotype was counted only a few times. This chain connects TRBV27 to TRBJ1-1; no clear D gene. CDR1 and CDR2 (germline): MNHEY, SMNVEV (reference sequence). Trimming pared 1 base from V and 2 bases from J, leaving 8 bases between. CDR3 length equals 14 residues. CDR3 sequence (DNA): TGTGCCAGCAGTTTATGGGCAGCCAACACTGAAGCTTTCTTT. It encodes CASSLWAANTEAFF.

This clonotype was detected a few times. This rearrangement joins TRBV6-2 or TRBV6-3 to TRBJ2-5; TRBD2 matches at 9 bases. Germline assignment: CDR1 MNHEY and CDR2 SVGEGT. Losses at the gene ends were 8 bases for V and 1 base for J; bases not matched to a gene: 8. The CDR3 consists of 15 residues. In DNA form, the CDR3 reads TGTGCCAGCGCTCATCGCGGGAGGGTCCAAGAGACCCAGTACTTC. Its protein product is CASAHRGRVQETQYF.

The rearrangement uses TRBV20-1 and TRBJ2-1, with D possibly being TRBD1 or TRBD2 (5 bases each). V lost 2 bases and J 9 bases, leaving 11 bases between the germline ends. The CDR3 totals 12 residues. Germline V lookup: CDR1 DFQATT, CDR2 SNEGSKA (reference sequence). CDR3 amino acids: CSARYPGGEQFF. The CDR3 DNA follows: TGCAGTGCTAGATACCCTGGGGGTGAGCAGTTCTTC.

This clonotype was picked up many times. J is TRBJ2-7 and V is TRBV4-1, with D perhaps being TRBD1 or TRBD2 (5 bases each). The CDR3 is 15 amino acids. Trimming removed 0 bases at V and 2 bases at J, with 11 bases between. Germline CDR1 MGHRA, CDR2 YSYEKL. CDR3 sequence reads: CASSQDAPGPYEQYF. The CDR3 nucleotides are TGCGCCAGCAGCCAAGATGCCCCGGGACCCTACGAGCAGTACTTC.

The rearrangement links TRBV14 to TRBJ2-1, with 8 positions matching TRBD1. V shed 2 bases and J 7 bases; nucleotides not matched to a gene: 7. In germline, CDR1 is SGHDN, CDR2 FVKESK. The CDR3 consists of 15 residues. Here the CDR3 reads CASSQRFRGRNEQFF. CDR3 in DNA: TGTGCCAGCAGCCAAAGGTTCAGGGGGCGGAATGAGCAGTTCTTC.

This chain uses TRBV23-1 with TRBJ2-3; 13 positions agree with TRBD2. TRBV23-1 is labeled an ORF, and its function is uncertain. This CDR3 has 16 residues. V lost 0 bases, J lost 5 bases, and 2 bases stayed unmatched. This CDR3 is CASSQSGLAGEDTQYF. The CDR3 nucleotides are TGCGCCAGCAGTCAATCCGGACTAGCGGGAGAAGATACGCAGTATTTT.

This clonotype has at least ten counts. The rearrangement uses TRBV10-3 and TRBJ1-5; tentative D call: TRBD1 (5 bases). CDR1 is ENHRY and CDR2 is SYGVKD in the germline V gene. Trimming shortened V by 2 bases and J by 8 bases, and 13 bases separated the two germline ends. There are 14 residues in the CDR3. Here the CDR3 DNA reads TGTGCCATCAGTGAGAGAGGGGTAGGCGAGCCCCAGCATTTT. It is translated as CAISERGVGEPQHF.

This clonotype was recorded a few times. The rearrangement uses TRBV12-3 or TRBV12-4 and TRBJ2-1; D is tentatively TRBD1 or TRBD2 (5 bases each). Trimming removed 7 bases from V and 7 bases from J, with 17 bases in between. This CDR3 comprises 14 residues. CDR3 DNA: TGTGCCAGCACCCCTTCAGGAGAGGGGAATGAGCAGTTCTTC. This sequence encodes CASTPSGEGNEQFF.

The chain carries TRBV20-1 and TRBJ2-3; the match to TRBD2 covers 8 bases. J was trimmed by 5 bases and V by 2 bases; bases with no gene match: 3. The germline V gene has CDR1 DFQATT and CDR2 SNEGSKA (reference sequence). The CDR3 contains 13 residues. In DNA, the CDR3 is TGCAGTGCTAGAAGGCTAGCGGGAGATACGCAGTATTTT. Its protein product is CSARRLAGDTQYF.

This clonotype was seen a handful of times. The rearrangement joins TRBV28 to TRBJ1-1; the D gene is possibly TRBD1 (6 bases). The germline V gene encodes CDR1 MDHEN and CDR2 SYDVKM. This CDR3 has 14 residues. Trimming removed 4 bases from V and 2 bases from J, with 11 bases in between. The DNA of the CDR3 is TGTGCCAGCAGTTCCGGGACAACCAACACTGAAGCTTTCTTT. Protein product: CASSSGTTNTEAFF.

This clonotype was observed at least ten times. The chain has TRBV25-1 and TRBJ2-7, with 9 bases fitting TRBD1. Trimming removed 7 bases from V and 3 bases from J; junction bases left unmatched: 10. This CDR3 has 15 amino acids. Germline CDR1 MGHDK, CDR2 SYGVNS. As DNA, the CDR3 is TGTGCCAGCACGGGGTCCGGGACAGGGATCTACGAGCAGTACTTC. It encodes CASTGSGTGIYEQYF.

The chain has TRBV2 and TRBJ1-1; unclear D gene. The CDR3 loop spans 10 amino acids. Germline V gene lookup returns CDR1 SNHLY and CDR2 FYNNEI. Trimming stripped 5 bases from V and 7 bases from J, with 5 bases between. The CDR3 nucleotides read TGTGCCAGCAGTCAAGGTGAAGCTTTCTTT. This codes for CASSQGEAFF.

This clonotype occurred many times. The chain uses TRBV12-3 or TRBV12-4 and TRBJ1-2, with D tentatively TRBD1 (6 bases). CDR3 length: 12 amino acids. Trimming shortened V by 3 bases and J by 12 bases, and 14 bases separated the two germline ends. Here the CDR3 DNA reads TGTGCCAGCAGTTTCGCTAAGCAGGGGAACACCTTC. Translating gives CASSFAKQGNTF.

A few counts support this clonotype. This chain uses TRBV7-9 with TRBJ2-1; D might be TRBD2 (6 bases). The length of the CDR3 is 14 residues. Germline loops: CDR1 SEHNR, CDR2 FQNEAQ (reference sequence). V was clipped by 5 bases and J by 4 bases, with 12 bases between them. The CDR3 spells CASSQRREYNEQFF. The CDR3 DNA sequence: TGTGCCAGCAGCCAGAGACGGGAGTACAATGAGCAGTTCTTC.

This chain links TRBV12-3 or TRBV12-4 with TRBJ1-2; TRBD1 is a possible D gene (5 bases). Trimming took off 5 bases at V and 3 bases at J, with 16 bases between the two ends. The CDR3 runs 15 residues. The CDR3 coding sequence is TGTGCCAGCAGTCCCCGGTGGGACGCATACTATGGCTACACCTTC. Translated: CASSPRWDAYYGYTF.

The rearrangement joins TRBV29-1 to TRBJ2-7; possibly TRBD1 or TRBD2 for D (5 bases each). Germline V gene data show CDR1 as SQVTM and CDR2 as ANQGSEA. The CDR3 sequence is 14 residues long. Between the trimmed V and J ends, which lost 1 base and 3 bases, there was a span of 13 bases. CDR3 protein: CSVEGGDGLYEQYF. For the CDR3, the DNA is TGCAGCGTTGAAGGAGGGGACGGACTCTACGAGCAGTACTTC.

Many counts were recorded for this clonotype. This rearrangement joins TRBV3-1 to TRBJ2-3, with 7 bases matching TRBD2. Germline CDR1 is LGHDT and CDR2 is YNNKEL (reference sequence). This CDR3 has 16 residues. With V trimmed by 1 base and J by 5 bases, 9 bases remained unmatched. The CDR3 sequence: CASSQGQAGVQDTQYF. The CDR3 DNA reads TGTGCCAGCAGCCAAGGTCAGGCGGGAGTGCAAGATACGCAGTATTTT.

V usage is TRBV4-1 and J usage is TRBJ2-5; D remains unclear. The CDR3 has 14 residues. Germline V gives CDR1 MGHRA, CDR2 YSYEKL. V lost 5 bases, J lost 5 bases, and 15 bases lay in between. The CDR3, as DNA: TGCGCCAGCAGCTCCCAGCTGACCCAGGAGACCCAGTACTTC. Its protein product is CASSSQLTQETQYF.